This T cell receptor beta chain emerged from a study of blood T cell repertoires in COVID-19. The wider study: In each case, the material was cDNA or gDNA derived from T cells, B-cell-depleted T cells, or PBMCs.

Produced via immunoSEQ multiplex PCR; TCRdb's table is partial and in-frame only. The sample holds about 190,000 clones, roughly four fifths seen once. Germline V gene lookup returns CDR1 SGHNT and CDR2 YYREEE (reference sequence). Trimming cost V 4 bases and J 2 bases, with 24 bases left between them. This CDR3 spans 18 amino acids. This chain links TRBV5-4 with TRBJ1-2; a possible D gene is TRBD1 (6 bases). The sample taken for sequencing was peripheral blood. This TCR was sampled from a woman aged 50 to 60 with acute or convalescent COVID-19. The CDR3 DNA reads TGTGCCAGCAGCCGGACGGACAGCTTGCACGCTATGAACTATGGCTACACCTTC. Protein product: CASSRTDSLHAMNYGYTF.